This TCR beta chain is drawn from a study of blood T cell repertoires in COVID-19. Study in general: The cDNA or gDNA used as material had been derived from T cells, B-cell-depleted T cells, or PBMCs.

The sample holds a few counts of this clone. V was trimmed by 3 bases and J by 1 base, leaving 10 bases between them. The CDR3 sequence is 14 residues long. Germline CDR1 reads SQVTM; CDR2 reads ANQGSEA. The repertoire was sequenced with immunoSEQ multiplex PCR; TCRdb's copy has only in-frame clones and lacks some. Of about 250,000 clones detected, approximately 85% appear once; the ten largest clones hold over 5.5%. The rearrangement uses TRBV29-1 and TRBJ2-1, with D perhaps matching TRBD1 (5 bases). The TCR sequence derives from an elderly woman with COVID-19, enrolled during active disease. What was sequenced was peripheral blood. The CDR3 reads CSVEQGGSYNEQFF. CDR3 nucleotides: TGCAGCGTTGAGCAGGGTGGGTCCTACAATGAGCAGTTCTTC.